The next 24 T cell receptor beta chains were all read from a single sample in a study of identical twins. TCRdb independently ran MiXCR on the 5' RACE reads; one entry per CDR3 protein. This sample has some 900,000 distinct CDR3 sequences; around 12% occur once, and the top ten carry 1.5% to 2%. This same sample was also taken into another study, of yellow fever vaccine responses in identical twins.

The material sequenced was PBMCs. All receptors derive from a woman younger than 35 in good health.

This chain uses TRBV7-2 with TRBJ2-1; D is tentatively TRBD1 or TRBD2 (5 bases each). The V and J ends lost 4 bases and 2 bases respectively, with 18 bases between them. The CDR3 totals 17 residues. Germline V CDR1 and CDR2: SGHTA, FQGNSA. CDR3 sequence (DNA): TGTGCCAGCAGCTCTCTGCGCGGACGGGACGCCTACAATGAGCAGTTCTTC. Translating it yields CASSSLRGRDAYNEQFF.

This clonotype was seen at least ten times. In DNA, the CDR3 is TGCAGCGTTAGAGGGCCCCTCGAGCAGTTCTTC. Protein sequence: CSVRGPLEQFF. The J gene is TRBJ2-1, the V gene TRBV29-1, with TRBD2 as a possible D gene (5 bases). Trimming removed 5 bases from V and 10 bases from J, with 12 bases in between. The germline CDR1 and CDR2 sequences are SQVTM and ANQGSEA. The CDR3 is 11 amino acids.

This clonotype was observed a few times. The chain uses TRBV10-3 and TRBJ2-7, with TRBD1 matching 7 bases. Trimming took 6 bases from V and 2 from J; bases not matched to a gene: 16. The CDR3 extends over 17 amino acids. CDR1 and CDR2 from the germline V gene are ENHRY and SYGVKD. The CDR3 DNA sequence: TGTGCCATCAGCCCCTATATAATACAGGGGAGCCCCTACGAGCAGTACGTC. Amino acid sequence: CAISPYIIQGSPYEQYV.

This sequence joins TRBV9 and TRBJ2-7; D might be TRBD1 or TRBD2, each matching 5 bases. CDR1 SGDLS and CDR2 YYNGEE come from the germline V gene. There are 19 residues in the CDR3. With 6 bases removed from V and 3 bases from J, the gap between germline ends came to 31 bases. The CDR3 loop is CASNFRGGEFFGRGYEQYV. In nucleotides, the CDR3 is TGTGCCAGCAATTTTAGGGGTGGGGAATTTTTCGGTCGGGGCTACGAGCAGTACGTC.

This sequence joins TRBV11-1 and TRBJ2-5; 14 bases line up with TRBD2. The CDR3 consists of 18 residues. The germline V gene encodes CDR1 SGHAT and CDR2 FQDESV (reference sequence). J lost 1 base, V lost 0 bases, and 4 bases had no gene match. CDR3 protein: CASSLALGLAGAQETQYF. The CDR3 DNA reads as TGTGCCAGCAGCTTAGCCCTGGGACTAGCGGGAGCCCAAGAGACCCAGTACTTC.

CDR3 region: CASAANSNQPQHF. As DNA, the CDR3 is TGTGCCAGTGCGGCTAATAGCAATCAGCCCCAGCATTTT. The chain is built from TRBV6-6 and TRBJ1-5, with unresolved D. The germline V and J ends were trimmed by 9 bases and 0 bases, with 9 bases remaining between them. CDR1 and CDR2 from the germline V gene are MNHNY and SVGAGI (reference sequence). The CDR3 runs to 13 residues.

In its sample, this clonotype was seen a few times. The V gene is TRBV9, the J gene TRBJ2-1, with 9 positions matching TRBD2. V lost 8 bases to trimming and J lost 8 bases; unmatched junction nucleotides: 11. The CDR3 totals 14 residues. Germline V gene data show CDR1 as SGDLS and CDR2 as YYNGEE. The CDR3 DNA is TGTGCCAGTACTAGCGGGCAAGCCGTCGATGAGCAGTTCTTC. Amino acid sequence: CASTSGQAVDEQFF.

The chain combines TRBV11-2 with TRBJ2-2, with D possibly TRBD2 on 6 matching bases. The CDR3 totals 16 residues. Germline lookup yields CDR1 SGHAT and CDR2 FQNNGV. V shed 1 base and J shed 4 bases, with 13 bases lying between them. CDR3 region: CASSLGGVRGTGELFF. Here the CDR3 DNA reads TGTGCCAGCAGCTTAGGAGGAGTGCGGGGCACCGGGGAGCTGTTTTTT.

Only a few counts were recorded for this clonotype. The chain links TRBV7-9 to TRBJ2-3, with D hard to call. This CDR3 contains 12 residues. In germline, CDR1 is SEHNR, CDR2 FQNEAQ (reference sequence). With 11 bases removed from V and 2 bases from J, the gap between germline ends came to 11 bases. This chain's CDR3 is CADGVDTDTQYF. The CDR3 nucleotides are TGTGCCGACGGCGTGGACACAGATACGCAGTATTTT.

In its sample, this clonotype was seen a few times. The genes are TRBV20-1 and TRBJ2-7, with TRBD2 matching over 11 bases. V gave up 0 bases and J gave up 7 bases; unmatched junction bases: 8. Germline V gene sequence: CDR1 DFQATT, CDR2 SNEGSKA (reference sequence). The CDR3 length is 15 residues. Here the CDR3 reads CSARDVAGGLGEQYV. CDR3 coding DNA: TGCAGTGCTAGAGATGTAGCGGGGGGGCTTGGGGAGCAGTACGTC.

This clonotype was counted only a few times. V gene TRBV10-3 combines with J gene TRBJ2-1; a weak D match, TRBD2 (5 bases). V was shortened by 4 bases and J by 9 bases, with 25 bases between the two germline ends. The CDR3 is 17 residues long. CDR1 and CDR2 (germline): ENHRY, SYGVKD. The CDR3 is CAISAGSGPQVGGEQFF. The CDR3 DNA reads as TGTGCCATCAGTGCGGGCAGCGGCCCTCAGGTGGGTGGTGAGCAGTTCTTC.

This chain connects TRBV6-1 to TRBJ1-5; 7 bases map to TRBD1. Germline CDR1 and CDR2: MNHNS and SASEGT. V lost 4 bases and J lost 7; bases outside the gene matches: 13. The CDR3 has 16 amino acids. The CDR3 spells CASSATGTDAEQPQHF. Written as DNA, the CDR3 is TGTGCCAGCAGTGCAACCGGGACAGACGCCGAGCAGCCCCAGCATTTT.

The chain combines TRBV20-1 with TRBJ2-1; D call uncertain. The V gene lost 6 bases and the J gene lost 7 bases, with 10 bases spanning the gap. The CDR3 is made up of 11 amino acids. The germline V gene encodes CDR1 DFQATT and CDR2 SNEGSKA (reference sequence). The CDR3 is CSAAFRNEQFF. CDR3 sequence (DNA): TGCAGTGCGGCTTTTCGAAATGAGCAGTTCTTC.

The chain recombines TRBV20-1 with TRBJ2-5, with TRBD2 matching 9 bases. The CDR3 extends over 13 amino acids. The V gene's germline CDR1 is DFQATT and CDR2 SNEGSKA (reference sequence). Trimming took 7 bases from V and 2 from J; bases not matched to a gene: 5. The DNA of the CDR3 is TGCAGTGGTTCGCGGGGGGGGCAAGAGACCCAGTACTTC. It is translated as CSGSRGGQETQYF.

This clonotype was observed many times. This chain links TRBV12-3 or TRBV12-4 with TRBJ1-2; D gene unclear. Trimming shortened V by 4 bases and J by 4 bases, and 7 bases separated the two germline ends. The CDR3 length is 12 residues. CDR3 residues: CASSSFLYGYTF. CDR3 sequence (DNA): TGTGCCAGCAGTTCTTTTCTCTATGGCTACACCTTC.

This clonotype has just a few counts. As DNA, the CDR3 is TGTGCCAGCACCGGGAGCGAGCGAGGTGACAATGAGCAGTTCTTC. Amino acids: CASTGSERGDNEQFF. This sequence joins TRBV27 and TRBJ2-1; D possibly corresponds to TRBD2 (6 bases). CDR1 MNHEY and CDR2 SMNVEV come from the germline V gene (reference sequence). Trimming pared 7 bases from V and 5 bases from J, leaving 18 bases between. The CDR3 loop spans 15 amino acids.

In this sample, this clonotype turned up a few times. This chain connects TRBV15 to TRBJ2-2; TRBD1 matches at 9 bases. This CDR3 is built from 17 residues. Germline values: CDR1 LNHNV, CDR2 YYDKDF (reference sequence). The V segment lost 3 bases and the J segment 4 bases; nucleotides outside the gene matches: 9. CDR3 loop: CATSSTTNRGRTGELFF. The DNA of the CDR3 is TGTGCCACCAGCAGCACTACGAACAGGGGGCGCACCGGGGAGCTGTTTTTT.

This clonotype occurred many times. The chain combines TRBV20-1 with TRBJ2-1; 9 bases line up with TRBD2. The V gene end was trimmed by 2 bases and the J gene end by 6 bases; junction bases not matched to a gene: 11. The germline V gene has CDR1 DFQATT and CDR2 SNEGSKA (reference sequence). This CDR3 has 16 residues. CDR3 amino acids: CSARTTLRGGLNEQFF. As DNA, the CDR3 is TGCAGTGCTAGAACAACCCTGCGGGGGGGCCTCAATGAGCAGTTCTTC.

In this sample, this clonotype turned up many times. The chain joins TRBV4-1 to TRBJ1-1; a possible D gene is TRBD1 (5 bases). The length of the CDR3 is 15 residues. Germline CDR1 and CDR2: MGHRA and YSYEKL. Trimming removed 4 bases at V and 0 bases at J, with 12 bases between. DNA for the CDR3: TGCGCCAGCAGCCTAAATGAGGACATGAACACTGAAGCTTTCTTT. This codes for CASSLNEDMNTEAFF.

This clonotype was detected only a few times. The V gene is TRBV5-5, the J gene TRBJ2-3; 13 nucleotides align to TRBD2. Germline CDR1 reads SGHKS; CDR2 reads YYEKEE (reference sequence). Unmatched junction bases numbered 7, after V lost 2 bases and J lost 7 bases. The length of the CDR3 is 16 residues. CDR3 loop: CASSFWTSGSLNTQYF. The CDR3 bases are TGTGCCAGCAGCTTCTGGACTAGCGGGAGCCTCAATACGCAGTATTTT.

This clonotype came up many times. The J gene is TRBJ1-1, the V gene TRBV9; no reliable D call. This CDR3 has 12 amino acids. Trimming pared 2 bases from V and 4 bases from J, leaving 6 bases between. Germline values: CDR1 SGDLS, CDR2 YYNGEE. CDR3 in amino acids: CASSVGFTEAFF. The CDR3 DNA reads as TGTGCCAGCAGCGTGGGCTTCACTGAAGCTTTCTTT.

This clonotype was counted a few times. The chain links TRBV12-3 or TRBV12-4 to TRBJ1-6; 11 positions agree with TRBD1. V trimming: 6 bases; J trimming: 9 bases; junction bases outside the gene matches: 4. This CDR3 contains 14 residues. CDR3 nucleotides: TGTGCCAGCAGGCCCGGGACAGGGGGTTCACCCCTCCACTTT. As protein: CASRPGTGGSPLHF.

This clonotype was seen a handful of times. This chain links TRBV7-3 with TRBJ2-1; TRBD2 matches 8 bases. Germline V lookup: CDR1 SGHTA, CDR2 FQGTGA. The CDR3 is 15 amino acids. Trimming took 5 bases from V and 9 from J; bases not matched to a gene: 12. The CDR3 region has the DNA TGTGCCAGCAGCCCTATAGCGGGGACCTTAGGTGAGCAGTTCTTC. Its translation: CASSPIAGTLGEQFF.

Concerning this clonotype: One base away lies a much larger clone, so this may be a sequencing read error. The chain carries TRBV4-1 and TRBJ2-1; 11 positions match TRBD1. Germline V lookup: CDR1 MGHRA, CDR2 YSYEKL. The length of the CDR3 is 14 residues. J gave up 7 bases and V 11 bases, and 10 bases lay outside the gene matches. The CDR3: CAAKPGQGGNEQFF. The CDR3 DNA follows: TGCGCCGCCAAACCGGGACAGGGGGGGAATGAGCAGTTCTTC.